This passage covers 11 T cell receptor beta chains from one sample sequenced in a study of cytotoxic CD8 clonotypes in ibrutinib-treated CLL. Sequenced by immunoSEQ multiplex PCR; TCRdb stores in-frame clones only, minus some. There are about 50,000 clones in the sample; roughly 53% occur only once, and 30% to 35% lies in the top ten. This specimen consisted of PBMCs, obtained after 12 months of ibrutinib treatment. All receptors derive from a human donor with chronic lymphocytic leukemia.

The count of this clone is one. The chain employs TRBV5-1 and TRBJ2-5, with 8 positions matching TRBD1. Germline V gene data show CDR1 as SGHRS and CDR2 as YFSETQ. J was trimmed by 1 base and V by 4 bases; bases with no gene match: 9. The CDR3 loop spans 16 amino acids. DNA of the CDR3: TGCGCCAGCAGCCCGGGGTACAGGGGGAGCCAAGAGACCCAGTACTTC. Translated, it gives CASSPGYRGSQETQYF. Complete variable domain (other parts from reference TRBV5-1 and TRBJ2-5): KAGVTQTPRYLIKTRGQQVTLSCSPISGHRSVSWYQQTPGQGLQFLFEYFSETQRNKGNFPGRFSGRQFSNSRSEMNVSTLELGDSALYLCASSPGYRGSQETQYFGPGTRLLVL.

V usage is TRBV28 and J usage is TRBJ1-4, with 11 bases that match TRBD1. There are 14 residues in the CDR3. V lost 4 bases to trimming and J lost 11 bases; unmatched junction nucleotides: 6. Per the germline V gene, CDR1 is MDHEN and CDR2 is SYDVKM. This chain's CDR3 is CASSSLGTGGKLFF. The CDR3 coding sequence is TGTGCCAGCAGTTCCTTAGGGACAGGGGGGAAACTGTTTTTT.

In its sample, this clone was seen a few times. This sequence joins TRBV9 and TRBJ2-1; 10 bases are shared with TRBD1. V dropped 5 bases and J dropped 4; count of bases not matched to a gene: 6. The CDR3 consists of 15 residues. From germline, CDR1 is SGDLS and CDR2 YYNGEE. As DNA, the CDR3 is TGTGCCAGCAGACCGGACAGGGGGTCTTACAATGAGCAGTTCTTC. Protein: CASRPDRGSYNEQFF.

The rearrangement uses TRBV6-1 and TRBJ1-5, with 8 bases fitting TRBD1. Germline CDR1 MNHNS, CDR2 SASEGT. The CDR3 extends over 15 amino acids. The V and J ends lost 3 bases and 4 bases, in that order; junction bases with no gene match: 5. DNA for the CDR3: TGTGCCAGCAGTGATTTCGGGACAGGTAATCAGCCCCAGCATTTT. It encodes CASSDFGTGNQPQHF.

J is TRBJ1-3 and V is TRBV18; D ambiguous. The CDR3 sequence is 14 residues long. Germline V gene data show CDR1 as KGHSH and CDR2 as LQKENI. Deletions cut 2 bases from V and 0 bases from J, with 5 bases between. CDR3 DNA: TGTGCCAGCTCACCAGGGAGCTCTGGAAACACCATATATTTT. Protein product: CASSPGSSGNTIYF. The whole variable domain, remainder taken from reference TRBV18 and TRBJ1-3, is NAGVMQNPRHLVRRRGQEARLRCSPMKGHSHVYWYRQLPEEGLKFMVYLQKENIIDESGMPKERFSAEFPKEGPSILRIQQVVRGDSAAYFCASSPGSSGNTIYFGEGSWLTVV.

V usage is TRBV6-6 and J usage is TRBJ2-5, with D hard to call. Between the trimmed V and J ends, which lost 10 bases and 2 bases, there was a span of 8 bases. The length of the CDR3 is 11 residues. Germline V gives CDR1 MNHNY, CDR2 SVGAGI (reference sequence). The CDR3: CATLEQETQYF. CDR3 DNA sequence: TGTGCCACCCTAGAGCAAGAGACCCAGTACTTC.

The chain employs TRBV27 and TRBJ2-3, with 10 nucleotides matching TRBD2. Germline V gene sequence: CDR1 MNHEY, CDR2 SMNVEV (reference sequence). Germline trimming cut 5 bases from V and 7 bases from J; bases unmatched to any gene: 6. The CDR3 sequence is 14 residues long. As DNA, the CDR3 is TGTGCCAGCAGTCCGCTAGCGGGAGAAAATACGCAGTATTTT. This encodes CASSPLAGENTQYF.

This chain joins TRBV4-1 and TRBJ2-7, with a tentative D call TRBD1 (5 bases). CDR3 length: 13 amino acids. Trimming cost V 0 bases and J 6 bases, with 9 bases left between them. Germline values: CDR1 MGHRA, CDR2 YSYEKL. In nucleotides, the CDR3 is TGCGCCAGCAGCCAAGAAGGTAGGGGCGAGCAGTACTTC. Translated: CASSQEGRGEQYF.

In this sample, this clone turned up a few times. This sequence joins TRBV5-1 and TRBJ2-2, with D perhaps TRBD2 (6 bases). The CDR3 loop spans 16 amino acids. Germline CDR1 is SGHRS and CDR2 is YFSETQ. Deletions cut 3 bases from V and 7 bases from J, with 19 bases between. CDR3 loop: CASSWRVRGGSGELFF. In DNA, the CDR3 is TGCGCCAGCAGCTGGAGGGTCCGGGGCGGTAGCGGGGAGCTGTTTTTT.

This rearrangement joins TRBV28 to TRBJ1-5; 12 bases are a match to TRBD1. V was clipped by 7 bases and J by 2 bases; unmatched bases: 3. Germline CDR1 reads MDHEN; CDR2 reads SYDVKM. This CDR3 region has 15 residues. The CDR3 protein is CASKGQGAGNQPQHF. The CDR3 region has the DNA TGTGCCAGCAAGGGACAGGGGGCTGGCAATCAGCCCCAGCATTTT.

The V and J genes are TRBV4-1 and TRBJ1-2, with 7 positions matching TRBD1. Germline trimming cut 1 base from V and 4 bases from J; bases unmatched to any gene: 15. The CDR3 length is 18 residues. Germline values: CDR1 MGHRA, CDR2 YSYEKL. The CDR3 sequence is CASSQGRGEPAARYGYTF. CDR3 nucleotides: TGCGCCAGCAGCCAAGGCAGGGGGGAGCCGGCAGCTCGCTATGGCTACACCTTC.